The source of this T cell receptor (beta chain) is a study of blood T cells in healthy people across ages. Deletions cut 6 bases from V and 0 bases from J, with 9 bases between. Germline-derived CDR1 and CDR2 are MNHNY and SVGAGI (reference sequence). This CDR3 comprises 15 residues. A second PCR of 7 to 11 cycles used a sample-barcoded 5' primer and a J-beta primer mix. Per sample, CDR3-containing paired-end reads numbered at least 3 million. TCRdb re-called the 5' RACE reads through MiXCR, storing one row per CDR3 protein. The table includes hundreds of thousands of distinct CDR3 sequences, about 52% detected once.

The sequencing input was blood. The chain joins TRBV6-6 to TRBJ2-6, with D tentatively TRBD1 or TRBD2 (6 bases each). The origin of this receptor is a woman aged 60 to 75 in good health. The CDR3 reads CASSGGSSGANVLTF. The CDR3 DNA reads TGTGCCAGCAGCGGGGGCAGCTCTGGGGCCAACGTCCTGACTTTC.